Detailed here is one TCR beta chain. Trimming shortened V by 4 bases and J by 7 bases, and 17 bases separated the two germline ends. The length of the CDR3 is 14 residues. From germline, CDR1 is SGHDT and CDR2 YYEEEE. This table comes from immunoSEQ multiplex PCR, and its TCRdb copy is limited to in-frame clones, with some not included. Among about 24,000 clones, approximately 80% were seen once, and the ten largest hold under 7%. The entry originates in a study of PD-1 blockade in classical Hodgkin lymphoma. Study-wide background: Intravenous infusions of nivolumab 3 mg/kg reached patients every 2 weeks.

Every patient had relapsed following autologous stem cell transplantation, and cohorts differed in brentuximab vedotin exposure. This clonotype originated in a human donor with classical Hodgkin lymphoma. V usage is TRBV5-6 and J usage is TRBJ1-2; D is perhaps TRBD1 (5 bases). This specimen was peripheral blood mononuclear cells (PBMCs), taken at baseline. CDR3 amino acids: CASSPRTSGPGYTF. In nucleotides, the CDR3 is TGTGCCAGCAGCCCTCGGACAAGTGGCCCTGGCTACACCTTC.